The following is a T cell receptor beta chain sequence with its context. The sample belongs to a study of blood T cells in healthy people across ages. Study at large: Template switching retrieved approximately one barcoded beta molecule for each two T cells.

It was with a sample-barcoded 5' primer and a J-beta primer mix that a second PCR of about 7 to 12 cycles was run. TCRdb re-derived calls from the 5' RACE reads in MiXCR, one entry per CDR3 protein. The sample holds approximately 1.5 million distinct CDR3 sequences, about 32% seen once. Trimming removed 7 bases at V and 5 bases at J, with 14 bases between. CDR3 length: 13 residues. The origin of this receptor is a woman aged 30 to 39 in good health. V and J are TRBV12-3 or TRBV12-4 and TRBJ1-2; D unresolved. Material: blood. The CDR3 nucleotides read TGTGCCAGCACCCGACTGCAGTATTATGGCTACACCTTC. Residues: CASTRLQYYGYTF.